The clone carrying this TCR beta chain was detected ten times or more. Its antigen is not identified. Assembly of TCR beta libraries relied on iRepertoire HTBI primers together with Arm-PCR of CDR3 regions. TCRdb re-analysed the multiplex PCR reads in MiXCR, keeping a single row per CDR3 protein. The sample has a few hundred thousand distinct CDR3 sequences, over 20% seen once. This entry belongs to a study of regulatory T cells in long-lasting Graves disease. Study-wide results and caveats: Only peripheral blood was studied, not thyroid tissue. Persistent patients shared more public clonotypes (about 2,800) than newly diagnosed patients (approximately 960).

Noted time point: persistent/refractory GD, antithyroid drugs over 5 years with positive TRAb. PBMCs provided the RNA from which the TCR library was made. An endocrinology department located in Xi'an, China, was where the patients came from. V dropped 3 bases and J dropped 11 bases, with 14 bases sitting between them. CDR1 and CDR2 (germline): SGDLS, YYNGEE. This CDR3 has 12 residues. The V call is TRBV9, the J call TRBJ1-2; D call uncertain. The receptor's source is a female donor with Graves disease. Sequencing used peripheral blood mononuclear cells (PBMCs), obtained when the disease was refractory, from a patient treated with antithyroid drugs. The CDR3 is CASSARGRDYTF. The CDR3 DNA follows: TGTGCCAGCAGCGCCCGCGGACGGGATTACACCTTC.